This note documents a single T cell receptor (beta chain) sequence. Its antigen is unidentified. The data derive from a study of cytomegalovirus exposure and HLA in healthy donors. Overall study context: Counted in an early data release were approximately 80 million unique TCRs from HLA-typed donors.

The CDR3 is 12 amino acids. The V gene's germline CDR1 is SGHTS and CDR2 YDEGEE. Deletions cut 5 bases from V and 5 bases from J, with 10 bases between. Study results and limitations: A later analysis showed that HLA-associated TCR beta chains had undergone more clonal expansion than equally common others.

It was with 60 Vbeta and 13 Jbeta primers that the PCR ran. The table came from immunoSEQ multiplex PCR; TCRdb's copy has only in-frame clones and leaves some out. This sample carries roughly 110,000 clones, 65% to 80% of them seen once, and the ten largest clones take roughly 3.9%. Sequencing was done on a sample of PBMCs. This sequence joins TRBV5-8 and TRBJ1-1; D uncertain. The receptor was isolated from a man aged 55 to 70 in good health and CMV-seronegative. The DNA of the CDR3 is TGTGCCAGCAGAACTCAGGAAACTGAAGCTTTCTTT. Translated, it gives CASRTQETEAFF. Looking up the rest from reference TRBV5-8 and TRBJ1-1 gives the full variable domain: EAGVTQSPTHLIKTRGQQATLRCSPISGHTSVYWYQQALGLGLQFLLWYDEGEERNRGNFPPRFSGRQFPNYSSELNVNALELEDSALYLCASRTQETEAFFGQGTRLTVV.